A selection of T cell receptor beta chains follows, all from one sample in a study of T cell repertoires in cytomegalovirus infection. TCRdb re-called the reads through MiXCR, storing one row per CDR3 protein. In the table there are about 140,000 distinct CDR3 sequences, about 6.5% of which are singletons. The specimen was PBMCs. The receptor set was obtained from a human donor in good health (CMV status not recorded). Some clones in this sample may be carry-over from other donors' samples. Each CDR3 is given with its conserved first and last residue. The D gene is left open where the match is weak. A clone size is listed for some rows: how often the clone was seen (once, few, many), or a class if it is expanded.

V gene,clone size,D gene,J gene,CDR3 DNA,CDR3 protein
TRBV28,many,TRBD2,TRBJ2-3,TGTGCCAGCAGCCCCCCCTACCTAGCGGGGGGGCCTGGAGATACGCAGTATTTT,CASSPPYLAGGPGDTQYF
TRBV29-1,few,NA,TRBJ1-1,TGCAGCGGTTTGTTATCGAGGTCGAACACTGAAGCTTTCTTT,CSGLLSRSNTEAFF
TRBV20-1,many,TRBD1,TRBJ2-7,TGCAGTGCTCACCGTAAAGGACAGGGGCACTACGAGCAGTACTTC,CSAHRKGQGHYEQYF
TRBV25-1,many,NA,TRBJ1-2,TGTGCCAGCAGTGAATCGGGTTCCTATGGCTACACCTTC,CASSESGSYGYTF
TRBV28,NA,NA,TRBJ1-2,TGTGCCAGCACTGACGTCTCCTATGGCTACACCTTC,CASTDVSYGYTF
TRBV7-4,few,TRBD1,TRBJ1-2,TGTGCCAGCAGCTTACCGGACAGGAGAAACTATGGCTACACCTTC,CASSLPDRRNYGYTF
TRBV5-4,many,NA,TRBJ2-7,TGTGCCAGCAGCTTGACCCAAGGTAGCTCCTACGAGCAGTACTTC,CASSLTQGSSYEQYF
TRBV7-9,NA,NA,TRBJ1-1,TGTGCCAGCAGCTTACTGGGATTAACGTCTGAAGCTTTCTTT,CASSLLGLTSEAFF
TRBV7-2,many,TRBD2,TRBJ2-3,TGTGCCAGCAGCTTAGGAGACGCGGGGGCGCAGTATTTT,CASSLGDAGAQYF
TRBV7-2,many,NA,TRBJ2-1,TGTGCCAGCAGCTTAACGGCGGAGCCCTACAATGAGCAGTTCTTC,CASSLTAEPYNEQFF
TRBV6-5,many,TRBD1,TRBJ2-1,TGTGCCAGCAGTTCCCAAAGAGGACAGGGACGATATGAGCAGTTCTTC,CASSSQRGQGRYEQFF
TRBV20-1,few,NA,TRBJ2-1,TGCAGTGCTAGAGATATGGGCATCGCCTACAATGAGCAGTTCTTC,CSARDMGIAYNEQFF
TRBV29-1,many,NA,TRBJ1-5,TGCAGCGTTGGAACAGGCAATCAGCCCCAGCATTTT,CSVGTGNQPQHF
TRBV19,NA,NA,TRBJ1-5,TGTGCCAGTAGTATAGCGGTTGTCATATCGAGCAATCAGCCCCAGCATTTT,CASSIAVVISSNQPQHF
TRBV5-1,many,NA,TRBJ1-1,TGCGCCAGCAGCTTGGACCGGGCAGGGGTTCTGGTGAACACTGAAGCTTTCTTT,CASSLDRAGVLVNTEAFF
TRBV7-9,many,NA,TRBJ2-7,TGTGCCAGCAGCTTAGACTCTACCGACGAGCAGTACTTC,CASSLDSTDEQYF
TRBV7-2,many,NA,TRBJ2-6,TGTGCCAGCAGCCCTCGTGGTCAGAGGACAGGGGCCAACGTCCTGACTTTC,CASSPRGQRTGANVLTF
TRBV5-1,many,NA,TRBJ2-5,TGCGCCAGCAGCTTGGGGGCGGAAGAGACCCAGTACTTC,CASSLGAEETQYF
TRBV7-8,many,NA,TRBJ2-1,TGTGCCAGCAGCTTAACGAGGGGGGGAATATGGGATAGCTCCTACAATGAGCAGTTCTTC,CASSLTRGGIWDSSYNEQFF
TRBV7-8,NA,TRBD2,TRBJ2-2,TGTGCCAGCTCCCGGACGGGAGGGTGGAACACCGGGGAGCTGTTTTTT,CASSRTGGWNTGELFF
TRBV5-1,many,TRBD2,TRBJ2-1,TGCGCCAGCAGCTTCGGACTAGCGGGGGGGATTAATGAGCAGTTCTTC,CASSFGLAGGINEQFF
TRBV7-2,many,NA,TRBJ1-2,TGTGCCAGCAGCCACAGGCGCAGGGTTGAAGGCTACACCTTC,CASSHRRRVEGYTF
TRBV6-4,NA,NA,TRBJ2-7,TGTGCCAGCAGTGACGCGGGGTCGCGGCACAAAGCGGACGAGCAGTACTTC,CASSDAGSRHKADEQYF
TRBV10-3,many,NA,TRBJ1-1,TGTGCCATCAGTGACAACACTGAAGCTTTCTTT,CAISDNTEAFF
TRBV23-1,few,TRBD2,TRBJ2-7,TGCGCCAGCAGTCAAAGCACTAGCGGGGGCCCCCACGAGCAGTACTTC,CASSQSTSGGPHEQYF
TRBV2,NA,NA,TRBJ1-5,TGTGCCAGCAGTGGGGACGTTTCGAGCAATCAGCCCCAGCGTTTT,CASSGDVSSNQPQRF
TRBV14,many,NA,TRBJ1-1,TGTGCCAGCAGCCAAGGTGGGGGTCTACCAGCTTTCTTT,CASSQGGGLPAFF
TRBV5-5,NA,TRBD1,TRBJ1-1,TGTGCCAGCAGCTTCTCACAGGGGGAGAGAGCTTTCTTT,CASSFSQGERAFF
TRBV28,many,TRBD2,TRBJ2-7,TGTGCCAGCAGTGAAACTAGCGGGGCTTCCTACGAGCAGTACTTC,CASSETSGASYEQYF
TRBV29-1,few,NA,TRBJ1-5,TGCAGCGTTGGGGGGGGGGGTCAGCCCCAGCATTTT,CSVGGGGQPQHF
TRBV20-1,NA,NA,TRBJ1-1,TGCAGTGCTAGAGATGGGTTAGGGCACACTGAAGCTTTCTTT,CSARDGLGHTEAFF
TRBV7-8,many,NA,TRBJ1-2,TGTGCCAGCAGCCCAAGACTCGGCAGGAGGATGGATGGCTACACCTTC,CASSPRLGRRMDGYTF
TRBV29-1,many,NA,TRBJ2-2,TGCAGCGTTGTGGCCCTCGGGGCCGGGGAGCTGTTTTTT,CSVVALGAGELFF
TRBV6-6,many,NA,TRBJ1-1,TGTGCCAGTGGGGACTCCGATTCTTTCTTT,CASGDSDSFF
TRBV7-8,many,NA,TRBJ2-1,TGTGCCAGCAGCCAGGGGGGGGGTTTCTCCTACAATGAGCAGTTCTTC,CASSQGGGFSYNEQFF
TRBV7-2,many,TRBD1,TRBJ1-4,TGTGCCAGCAGCAGGGACAGGGCTGAAAAACTGTTTTTT,CASSRDRAEKLFF
TRBV19,few,NA,TRBJ2-2,TGTGCCAGTAGTGCATCGGGGTTAGACGCCGGGGAGCTGTTTTTT,CASSASGLDAGELFF
TRBV20-1,few,NA,TRBJ1-5,TGCAGTGCTAGAGACTTGCGGGAGCCCCAGCATTTT,CSARDLREPQHF
TRBV27,many,TRBD1,TRBJ1-1,TGTGCCAGCAGTTCAAACAGGGGGCTGGGTACTGAAGCTTTCTTT,CASSSNRGLGTEAFF
TRBV24-1,many,NA,TRBJ2-1,TGTGCCACCAGTGATTTGGGGCGGGGCTACAATGAGCAGTTCTTC,CATSDLGRGYNEQFF
TRBV7-2,many,NA,TRBJ2-7,TGTGCCAGCAGCTTAGATCACAGTCTGTCCTACGAGCAGTACTTC,CASSLDHSLSYEQYF
TRBV28,many,NA,TRBJ1-2,TGTGCCAGCAGCGACGGGTCTAACTATGGCTACACCTTC,CASSDGSNYGYTF
TRBV10-2,many,NA,TRBJ2-7,TGCGCCAGCATTACACACCCTTTTGGGGCTGGGGAGCAGTACTTC,CASITHPFGAGEQYF
TRBV7-2,many,NA,TRBJ2-5,TGTGCCAGCAGCTCTCAGATCGGGGCTAGGGAGACCCAGTACTTC,CASSSQIGARETQYF
TRBV4-1,many,TRBD1,TRBJ1-2,TGCGCCAGCAGCCAAGTCGACAGGGAGTGGGGTGGCTACACCTTC,CASSQVDREWGGYTF
TRBV19,NA,TRBD1,TRBJ2-1,TGTGCCAGTAGTATCCATACCGACAGGGGGCGTTTTAATGAGCAGTTCTTC,CASSIHTDRGRFNEQFF
TRBV20-1,many,NA,TRBJ1-5,TGCAGTGTCCGCCCCCCTAATCAGCCCCAGCATTTT,CSVRPPNQPQHF
TRBV5-6,many,NA,TRBJ2-2,TGTGCCAGCAGCTACTACACCGGGGAGCTGTTTTTT,CASSYYTGELFF
TRBV11-2,NA,TRBD2,TRBJ2-7,TGTGCCAGCAGCCCCGAGACGCTAGCGGCCTCCTACGAGCAGTACTTC,CASSPETLAASYEQYF
TRBV7-2,few,NA,TRBJ2-2,TGTGCCAGCAGCCCCCCTGGATTGGGGGAGCTGTTTTTT,CASSPPGLGELFF
TRBV4-1,NA,NA,TRBJ1-1,TGCGCCAGCAGCCAAGTTGGGGCTTGGGGAACTGAAGCTTTCTTT,CASSQVGAWGTEAFF
TRBV7-2,many,TRBD2,TRBJ2-1,TGTGCCAGCAGACCTCTAGCGGGGGTATACAATGAGCAGTTCTTC,CASRPLAGVYNEQFF